The 21 T cell receptor beta chains given below trace back to one sample, sequenced in a study of graft-versus-host responses after intestinal transplantation. Profiling relied on immunoSEQ multiplex PCR, and the TCRdb table lists in-frame clones only, not all of them. Among approximately 70,000 clones, around 90% were seen once, and the ten largest hold around 6.7%. Sequenced here: bone marrow, sampled approximately 700 days after intestinal transplantation. The origin of the receptors is a human patient who received an intestinal transplant, so some T cells may come from the graft donor.

Points on this clone: Germline is not matched at one junction end, which may reflect a read error. The chain has TRBV6-6 and TRBJ1-2; D is unclear. The germline CDR1 and CDR2 sequences are MNHNY and SVGAGI (reference sequence). The length of the CDR3 is 11 residues. The CDR3 protein is CASSDSYGYTF. The CDR3 bases are TGTGCCAGCAGTGACTCCTATGGCTACACCTTC.

In DNA, the CDR3 is TGTGCCTGGAGTGGGCACCAGACTGGAAACACCATATATTTT. It is translated as CAWSGHQTGNTIYF. The rearrangement joins TRBV30 to TRBJ1-3; D not resolved. This CDR3 spans 14 amino acids. Trimming pared 1 base from V and 2 bases from J, leaving 9 bases between. Looked up from germline, CDR1 is GTSNPN and CDR2 is SVGIG (reference sequence).

The CDR3 nucleotides are TGCAGCGGTTCGGGCAGGGCGGCAACTGAAGCTTTCTTT. Its protein product is CSGSGRAATEAFF. The V gene is TRBV29-1, the J gene TRBJ1-1; D possibly corresponds to TRBD1 (5 bases). Trimming stripped 7 bases from V and 5 bases from J, with 17 bases between. Looked up from germline, CDR1 is SQVTM and CDR2 is ANQGSEA. This CDR3 is 13 amino acids long.

This chain's CDR3 is CASSLQGIYEQYF. The CDR3 coding sequence is TGTGCCAGCAGTTTACAGGGGATCTACGAGCAGTACTTC. V usage is TRBV28 and J usage is TRBJ2-7, with D possibly TRBD1 on 6 matching bases. The germline V gene has CDR1 MDHEN and CDR2 SYDVKM. Trimming took off 2 bases at V and 3 bases at J, with 8 bases between the two ends. The CDR3 has 13 amino acids.

The chain joins TRBV4-2 to TRBJ1-5; a weak D match, TRBD1 (6 bases). The CDR3 runs 15 residues. With 5 bases removed from V and 1 base from J, the gap between germline ends came to 12 bases. Germline CDR1 is LGHNA and CDR2 is YNFKEQ. CDR3: CASSLGGASNQPQHF. CDR3 DNA sequence: TGTGCCAGCAGCTTGGGGGGGGCGAGCAATCAGCCCCAGCATTTT.

The chain employs TRBV2 and TRBJ2-5, with a tentative D call TRBD1 (5 bases). The end of the DNA is better explained by TRBJ2-7, so the J call may be wrong. Germline V gene data show CDR1 as SNHLY and CDR2 as FYNNEI. The CDR3 sequence is 12 residues long. The CDR3: CASETEDYEQYF. As DNA, the CDR3 is TGTGCCAGCGAGACAGAAGACTACGAGCAGTACTTC.

J is TRBJ2-7 and V is TRBV6-1, with 9 nucleotides matching TRBD2. V lost 7 bases to trimming and J lost 6 bases; unmatched junction nucleotides: 10. The length of the CDR3 is 14 residues. Germline assignment: CDR1 MNHNS and CDR2 SASEGT. The CDR3 DNA reads as TGTGCCAGCACTTTGGCGGGAGGGAGTGTCGAGCAGTACTTC. It specifies CASTLAGGSVEQYF.

This chain joins TRBV28 and TRBJ2-7; 8 bases line up with TRBD2. The ends lost 6 bases at V and 5 bases at J; junction bases unmatched: 9. This CDR3 contains 14 residues. Germline loops: CDR1 MDHEN, CDR2 SYDVKM. This chain's CDR3 is CASRRTGGPDEQYF. The CDR3, as DNA: TGTGCCAGCAGAAGGACGGGAGGGCCCGACGAGCAGTACTTC.

The genes are TRBV27 and TRBJ2-7, with 8 bases fitting TRBD2. Germline-derived CDR1 and CDR2 are MNHEY and SMNVEV (reference sequence). This CDR3 comprises 16 residues. Germline trimming cut 2 bases from V and 0 bases from J; bases unmatched to any gene: 6. The CDR3 protein is CASSLLAGVSSYEQYF. The CDR3 bases are TGTGCCAGCAGTTTACTAGCGGGCGTCAGCTCCTACGAGCAGTACTTC.

J is TRBJ2-5 and V is TRBV9; 7 positions match TRBD2. The CDR3 totals 15 residues. Losses at the gene ends were 3 bases for V and 4 bases for J; bases not matched to a gene: 9. Germline V gene lookup returns CDR1 SGDLS and CDR2 YYNGEE. This chain's CDR3 is CASSARDYYGETQYF. CDR3 nucleotides: TGTGCCAGCAGCGCAAGGGACTACTATGGAGAGACCCAGTACTTC.

The chain uses TRBV29-1 and TRBJ2-5; 7 bases are a match to TRBD1. Germline CDR1 and CDR2: SQVTM and ANQGSEA. The CDR3 consists of 13 residues. With 4 bases clipped from V and 2 bases from J, the junction kept 4 bases outside the gene matches. The CDR3 region is CSVVGQNQETQYF. CDR3 DNA sequence: TGCAGCGTTGTGGGACAGAATCAAGAGACCCAGTACTTC.

The chain links TRBV27 to TRBJ2-1; D is possibly TRBD2 (6 bases). Trimming took 8 bases from V and 12 from J, leaving 17 bases between them. The CDR3 loop spans 12 amino acids. The germline V gene encodes CDR1 MNHEY and CDR2 SMNVEV (reference sequence). The CDR3 DNA reads TGTGCCAGCCTGTCCCGGCGGGAAGGGCAGTTCTTC. Translating it yields CASLSRREGQFF.

The CDR3 reads CASSPAGGETQYF. The CDR3 bases are TGTGCCAGCTCACCAGCGGGAGGAGAGACCCAGTACTTC. The genes are TRBV18 and TRBJ2-5; 8 bases fit TRBD2. This CDR3 has 13 amino acids. Per the germline V gene, CDR1 is KGHSH and CDR2 is LQKENI. V lost 2 bases to trimming and J lost 4 bases; unmatched junction nucleotides: 0.

This clone was seen more than once but under ten times. The V gene is TRBV6-7, the J gene TRBJ1-2; possibly TRBD1 for D (6 bases). TRBV6-7 carries the ORF label, with uncertain function. V lost 6 bases and J 2 bases, leaving 19 bases between the germline ends. This CDR3 has 16 residues. The CDR3, as DNA: TGTGCCAGCAGGGGCAAGGGGGGGGCAGAGAACTATGGCTACACCTTC. It specifies CASRGKGGAENYGYTF.

The CDR3 DNA follows: TGTGCCAGCAGCCCAGACGGGGGGAGAGTCTACGAGCAGTACTTC. This encodes CASSPDGGRVYEQYF. This chain joins TRBV5-5 and TRBJ2-7; 7 nucleotides match TRBD2. In germline, CDR1 is SGHKS, CDR2 YYEKEE (reference sequence). V gave up 4 bases and J gave up 3 bases; unmatched junction bases: 10. This CDR3 is 15 amino acids long.

V usage is TRBV7-4 and J usage is TRBJ2-3; D is undetermined. CDR3 length: 14 amino acids. Germline V gene sequence: CDR1 SGHVT, CDR2 SQSDAQ. The ends were cut back, 5 bases at V and 2 bases at J, with 11 bases in the middle. The CDR3 DNA sequence: TGTGCCAGCAGCCGACACAGCGTCACAGATACGCAGTATTTT. Translating it yields CASSRHSVTDTQYF.

CDR3 loop: CSGSINEQFF. The CDR3 DNA is TGCAGCGGGTCAATCAATGAGCAGTTCTTC. V usage is TRBV29-1 and J usage is TRBJ2-1, with D hard to call. Germline V gene data show CDR1 as SQVTM and CDR2 as ANQGSEA. The CDR3 loop spans 10 amino acids. The V and J ends lost 7 bases and 6 bases respectively, with 7 bases between them.

This clone has a single count. The V and J genes are TRBV15 and TRBJ2-1, with a tentative D call TRBD2 (6 bases). V was cut by 5 bases and J by 9 bases, with 8 bases left in between. Germline V gene data show CDR1 as LNHNV and CDR2 as YYDKDF (reference sequence). This CDR3 is built from 11 residues. DNA of the CDR3: TGTGCCACCAGCGACGGGGGTGAGCAGTTCTTC. It encodes CATSDGGEQFF.

This clone was detected a few times. The rearrangement joins TRBV7-9 to TRBJ1-6; D may be TRBD1 (6 bases). The CDR3 has 17 residues. Trimming cost V 5 bases and J 8 bases, with 22 bases left between them. Germline CDR1 SEHNR, CDR2 FQNEAQ (reference sequence). The CDR3 coding sequence is TGTGCCAGCAGCCCCCGTCGTCGGGGGGCTAGTGATTCACCCCTCCACTTT. Translating it yields CASSPRRRGASDSPLHF.

The chain combines TRBV6-6 with TRBJ1-2; unclear D gene. The CDR3 is made up of 11 amino acids. Germline CDR1 and CDR2: MNHNY and SVGAGI (reference sequence). The V end was cut by 4 bases, the J end by 4 bases, with 4 bases between. The CDR3 DNA reads TGTGCCAGCAGTTCCAGCTATGGCTACACCTTC. It codes for CASSSSYGYTF.

The V and J genes are TRBV10-1 and TRBJ2-4; TRBD1 matches at 9 bases. CDR1 and CDR2 (germline): WNHNN, SYGVQD (reference sequence). With V trimmed by 3 bases and J by 10 bases, 4 bases remained unmatched. The CDR3 sequence is 13 residues long. Written as DNA, the CDR3 is TGCGCCAGCAGTGATGCCGACAGGGGGATTCAGTACTTC. It yields the protein CASSDADRGIQYF.